This is a list of T cell receptor beta chains from one sample in a study of PD-L1 blockade in urothelial cancer. Clones were sequenced by immunoSEQ multiplex PCR, and TCRdb holds only the in-frame ones, with some missing. This repertoire shows about 74,000 clones, roughly 88% found once; its top ten account for approximately 5%. The specimen comprised PBMCs, sampled around atezolizumab (anti-PD-L1) treatment. The origin of the receptors is a man in his sixties or seventies with urothelial cancer. Each CDR3 is given with its conserved first and last residue. A D gene is named only where the DNA matches it firmly. Size is stated for part of the rows, as once, few or many counts, or as a class when the clone is expanded.

v_call	d_call	clone_size	j_call	cdr3_aa	cdr3_nt
TRBV27	-	-	TRBJ1-1	CASGLQAKNTEAFF	TGTGCCAGCGGACTACAGGCCAAGAACACTGAAGCTTTCTTT
TRBV2	TRBD2	-	TRBJ2-5	CASSVGSGSQETQYF	TGTGCCAGCAGTGTGGGTAGCGGGAGTCAGGAGACCCAGTACTTC
TRBV11-3	TRBD2	-	TRBJ2-1	CASSYPGLNNEQFF	TGTGCCAGCAGCTATCCGGGACTAAATAATGAGCAGTTCTTC
TRBV5-1	-	-	TRBJ2-7	CASSVGLGGNEQYF	TGCGCCAGCAGCGTTGGTTTAGGGGGAAACGAGCAGTACTTC
TRBV9	TRBD2	-	TRBJ2-1	CASSRGTSGNYNEQFF	TGTGCCAGCAGCCGTGGGACTAGCGGAAATTACAATGAGCAGTTCTTC
TRBV28	-	-	TRBJ1-2	CASSLDERVDGYTF	TGTGCCAGCAGCCTCGACGAGAGGGTGGATGGCTACACCTTC
TRBV25-1	TRBD1	-	TRBJ2-7	CASSRTGRAYEQYF	TGTGCCAGCAGCAGGACAGGGCGGGCCTACGAGCAGTACTTC
TRBV25-1	TRBD1	-	TRBJ1-1	CASSGTTGRTSEAFF	TGTGCCAGCAGTGGGACGACAGGGAGGACGTCTGAAGCTTTCTTT
TRBV5-4	-	-	TRBJ2-5	CASSFIEGDGTQYF	TGTGCCAGCAGCTTCATTGAGGGCGACGGGACCCAGTACTTC
TRBV5-1	TRBD1	-	TRBJ2-5	CASSEGQYQETQYF	TGCGCCAGCAGCGAGGGACAGTACCAAGAGACCCAGTACTTC
TRBV6-4	-	-	TRBJ1-1	CASSWEGNTEAFF	TGTGCCAGCAGCTGGGAGGGGAACACTGAAGCTTTCTTT
TRBV27	-	-	TRBJ2-1	CASSLLATLSYNEQFF	TGTGCCAGCAGTTTACTGGCGACTCTCTCCTACAATGAGCAGTTCTTC
TRBV27	TRBD1	few	TRBJ1-2	CASSLKFRGNYGYTF	TGTGCCAGCAGTCTCAAATTCAGGGGGAACTATGGCTACACCTTC
TRBV2	-	-	TRBJ2-7	CASSGALTSYEQYF	TGTGCCAGCAGTGGTGCTCTTACATCCTACGAGCAGTACTTC
TRBV7-6	TRBD2	-	TRBJ2-5	CASSRSGSGETQYF	TGTGCCAGCAGCCGTAGCGGGAGCGGAGAGACCCAGTACTTC
TRBV19	TRBD2	-	TRBJ2-7	CASSISSGSVYEQYF	TGTGCCAGTAGTATAAGTAGCGGGAGTGTCTACGAGCAGTACTTC
TRBV6-1	-	-	TRBJ2-7	CASSVQGLRSYEQYF	TGTGCCAGCAGTGTACAGGGTCTCCGCTCCTACGAGCAGTACTTC
TRBV11-2	-	-	TRBJ2-2	CASSLVMNTGELFF	TGTGCCAGCAGCTTAGTAATGAACACCGGGGAGCTGTTTTTT
TRBV19	TRBD1	-	TRBJ1-1	CASSIRGIGTEAFF	TGTGCCAGTAGTATCAGGGGGATCGGAACTGAAGCTTTCTTT
TRBV5-6	-	-	TRBJ2-2	CASRRVGGATGELFF	TGTGCCAGCAGACGGGTAGGTGGGGCCACCGGGGAGCTGTTTTTT
TRBV7-9	-	-	TRBJ1-5	CASSLGAGSSNQPQHF	TGTGCCAGCAGCTTAGGGGCAGGGTCAAGTAATCAGCCCCAGCATTTT
TRBV9	TRBD2	-	TRBJ2-1	CASGSPERDRFNEQFF	TGTGCCAGCGGAAGTCCGGAGCGGGATCGTTTTAATGAGCAGTTCTTC
TRBV27	-	-	TRBJ2-1	CASDKRSRSYNEQFF	TGTGCCAGCGATAAGCGGTCACGCTCCTACAATGAGCAGTTCTTC
TRBV28	-	-	TRBJ2-2	CASRRAGELFF	TGTGCCAGCAGAAGAGCCGGGGAGCTGTTTTTT
TRBV12-5	-	-	TRBJ1-1	CASGLVHAGLTEAFF	TGTGCTAGTGGTTTGGTACATGCCGGACTCACTGAAGCTTTCTTT
TRBV10-1	TRBD1	once	TRBJ2-5	CASSRDRETQYF	TGCGCCAGCAGCCGGGACAGAGAGACCCAGTACTTC
TRBV29-1	TRBD1	few	TRBJ1-1	CSVSDRVNTEAFF	TGCAGCGTATCGGACAGGGTGAACACTGAAGCTTTCTTT
TRBV19	TRBD1	-	TRBJ1-1	CASSSQGQGARVAFF	TGTGCCAGTAGTTCCCAGGGGCAGGGGGCGCGAGTAGCTTTCTTT
TRBV27	TRBD2	-	TRBJ2-1	CASRRGTSGSSYNEQFF	TGTGCCAGCAGGAGAGGGACTAGCGGGAGTTCATACAATGAGCAGTTCTTC
TRBV19	-	-	TRBJ2-1	CASDRTVGSYNEQFF	TGTGCCAGCGACCGGACAGTCGGCTCCTACAATGAGCAGTTCTTC
TRBV28	TRBD1	-	TRBJ1-5	CASSLRGRGVQPQHF	TGTGCCAGCAGCCTCAGGGGGCGCGGGGTTCAGCCCCAGCATTTT
TRBV28	TRBD1	once	TRBJ1-2	CASSLLITDRDGYTF	TGTGCCAGCAGTTTACTGATTACAGACAGGGACGGCTACACCTTC
TRBV25-1	TRBD2	-	TRBJ2-7	CASSDPGTTYEQYF	TGTGCCAGCAGTGATCCCGGGACTACCTACGAGCAGTACTTC
TRBV2	-	-	TRBJ1-2	CASRKDSSNGYTF	TGTGCCAGCAGAAAGGACAGCTCGAACGGCTACACCTTC
TRBV7-3	TRBD2	-	TRBJ2-2	CASSPGLAGTGELFF	TGTGCCAGCAGCCCCGGACTAGCTGGAACCGGGGAGCTGTTTTTT
TRBV27	TRBD2	once	TRBJ2-7	CASSSIAGDGYEQYF	TGTGCCAGCAGTTCGATAGCGGGAGATGGCTACGAGCAGTACTTC
TRBV12-5	-	-	TRBJ1-1	CASGETGNTEAFF	TGTGCTAGTGGCGAGACAGGGAACACTGAAGCTTTCTTT
TRBV27	-	-	TRBJ1-4	CASSLSRRWGDEKLFF	TGTGCCAGCAGTTTATCCCGGAGATGGGGGGATGAAAAACTGTTTTTT
TRBV19	-	-	TRBJ2-3	CASSPGVRTDTQYF	TGTGCCAGTAGTCCGGGAGTGAGAACAGATACGCAGTATTTT
TRBV18	-	-	TRBJ1-4	CASSPPGSGATNEKLFF	TGTGCCAGCTCACCTCCGGGGTCGGGTGCAACTAATGAAAAACTGTTTTTT
TRBV6-5	TRBD1	-	TRBJ1-2	CASTDRGFLYGYTF	TGTGCCAGCACTGACAGGGGATTCCTCTATGGCTACACCTTC
TRBV28	-	-	TRBJ1-5	CASTLGDSNQPQHF	TGTGCCAGCACGTTAGGGGATAGCAATCAGCCCCAGCATTTT
TRBV9	-	-	TRBJ2-3	CASGPFQGRNTDTQYF	TGTGCCAGCGGCCCGTTCCAGGGAAGGAACACAGATACGCAGTATTTT